Below, 32 T cell receptor beta chains from the same sample are listed, as sequenced in a study of shared clonotypes between healthy human individuals. The method was immunoSEQ multiplex PCR; TCRdb's version includes in-frame clones alone and lacks a portion of them. This sample has about 1,500,000 clones, with 96% found just once. Sequencing was carried out using naive CD4+ T cells sorted from blood. As for subset: CD45RA+ positively selected. These TCRs come from a man between 25 and 39 years old in good health.

The chain uses TRBV5-1 and TRBJ2-3; unclear D gene. This CDR3 comprises 14 residues. Germline V lookup: CDR1 SGHRS, CDR2 YFSETQ. Trimming took off 2 bases at V and 0 bases at J, with 7 bases between the two ends. This CDR3 reads CASSFWPSTDTQYF. The CDR3 DNA follows: TGCGCCAGCAGCTTTTGGCCTAGCACAGATACGCAGTATTTT.

V usage is TRBV7-9 and J usage is TRBJ2-7; D unresolved. Trimming stripped 5 bases from V and 7 bases from J, with 9 bases between. CDR3 length: 11 residues. Germline CDR1 is SEHNR and CDR2 is FQNEAQ (reference sequence). The CDR3 DNA reads as TGTGCCAGCAGCCCCACGAGGGAGCAGTACTTC. Translated, it gives CASSPTREQYF.

The rearrangement links TRBV5-1 to TRBJ1-1, with 7 bases fitting TRBD1. Germline lookup yields CDR1 SGHRS and CDR2 YFSETQ. The V and J ends lost 0 bases and 0 bases, in that order; junction bases with no gene match: 5. The length of the CDR3 is 16 residues. The CDR3 protein is CASSLVGRGMNTEAFF. The DNA for the CDR3 is TGCGCCAGCAGCTTGGTAGGCAGGGGGATGAACACTGAAGCTTTCTTT.

J is TRBJ2-6 and V is TRBV16, with TRBD1 matching 9 bases. Unmatched junction bases numbered 14, after V lost 4 bases and J lost 1 base. Germline loops: CDR1 KGHSY, CDR2 FQNENV. The CDR3 loop spans 20 amino acids. CDR3 loop: CASSPARRDRESSGANVLTF. CDR3 DNA sequence: TGTGCCAGCAGCCCCGCTCGGAGGGACAGGGAAAGTTCTGGGGCCAACGTCCTGACTTTC.

The rearrangement uses TRBV11-3 and TRBJ2-2; D is unresolved. The germline gives CDR1 SGHNT, CDR2 YENEEA. Trimming removed 2 bases at V and 7 bases at J, with 5 bases between. CDR3 length equals 12 residues. CDR3 sequence: CASSLLLGELFF. CDR3 bases: TGTGCCAGCAGCTTACTGCTCGGGGAGCTGTTTTTT. Full variable domain (remainder filled in from reference TRBV11-3 and TRBJ2-2): EAGVVQSPRYKIIEKKQPVAFWCNPISGHNTLYWYLQNLGQGPELLIRYENEEAVDDSQLPKDRFSAERLKGVDSTLKIQPAELGDSAVYLCASSLLLGELFFGEGSRLTVL.

This chain uses TRBV5-1 with TRBJ2-7; 11 nucleotides agree with TRBD2. The germline V gene has CDR1 SGHRS and CDR2 YFSETQ. Trimming cost V 3 bases and J 2 bases; bases outside gene matches: 22. The CDR3 covers 21 residues. The CDR3 loop reads CASSSSSGSLGSSGRPYEQYF. The DNA of the CDR3 is TGCGCCAGCAGCTCATCCTCGGGCTCACTCGGCTCTAGCGGGAGGCCCTACGAGCAGTACTTC.

This clone has just one count. The rearrangement uses TRBV6-1 and TRBJ1-2, with 7 nucleotides matching TRBD1. Germline V gives CDR1 MNHNS, CDR2 SASEGT. V lost 2 bases to trimming and J lost 5 bases; unmatched junction nucleotides: 5. The CDR3 runs 14 residues. CDR3 residues: CASSELAGGYGYTF. CDR3 in DNA: TGTGCCAGCAGTGAACTAGCAGGGGGGTATGGCTACACCTTC.

The chain combines TRBV9 with TRBJ2-2; 11 positions match TRBD2. The CDR3 has 17 amino acids. V gave up 4 bases and J gave up 4 bases; unmatched junction bases: 9. CDR1 is SGDLS, CDR2 YYNGEE, per germline. This CDR3 is CASSPGGLAGGTGELFF. The DNA for the CDR3 is TGTGCCAGCAGCCCTGGGGGGCTAGCGGGAGGCACCGGGGAGCTGTTTTTT.

The rearrangement joins TRBV28 to TRBJ2-4; no reliable D call. V lost 5 bases to trimming and J lost 2 bases, with 10 bases between them. CDR1 is MDHEN and CDR2 is SYDVKM in the germline V gene. The CDR3 totals 14 residues. This chain's CDR3 is CASSEWGTKNIQYF. The CDR3 DNA sequence: TGTGCCAGCAGTGAGTGGGGTACCAAAAACATTCAGTACTTC.

The chain joins TRBV28 to TRBJ1-1, with TRBD1 as a possible D gene (5 bases). Trimming stripped 4 bases from V and 1 base from J, with 19 bases between. Per the germline V gene, CDR1 is MDHEN and CDR2 is SYDVKM. This CDR3 comprises 17 residues. The CDR3 DNA reads as TGTGCCAGCAGTTCTACCCCCGGGAGGGGATGGAACACTGAAGCTTTCTTT. Its protein is CASSSTPGRGWNTEAFF.

The chain links TRBV6-5 to TRBJ2-7; the D gene is possibly TRBD1 (5 bases). CDR3 size: 9 residues. V was cut by 8 bases and J by 6 bases, with 5 bases left in between. Germline-derived CDR1 and CDR2 are MNHEY and SVGAGI. CDR3 loop: CASGAEQYF. CDR3 DNA sequence: TGTGCCAGCGGGGCCGAGCAGTACTTC.

The chain carries TRBV7-2 and TRBJ1-2; tentatively, D is TRBD1 (6 bases). Trimming removed 4 bases at V and 8 bases at J, with 14 bases between. CDR3 length equals 13 residues. CDR1 and CDR2 from the germline V gene are SGHTA and FQGNSA. CDR3 amino acids: CASSSPGAVGYTF. CDR3 in DNA: TGTGCCAGCAGCTCTCCAGGGGCGGTCGGCTACACCTTC.

This clone was observed a single time. V usage is TRBV4-1 and J usage is TRBJ1-1; 10 nucleotides align to TRBD1. Per germline, CDR1 MGHRA and CDR2 YSYEKL. The CDR3 has 17 amino acids. The trim removed 2 bases at V and 1 base at J, leaving 7 bases unmatched. The CDR3 DNA follows: TGCGCCAGCAGCCAACCCCGAAGGACAGGGGGGAACACTGAAGCTTTCTTT. This codes for CASSQPRRTGGNTEAFF.

This chain joins TRBV28 and TRBJ2-3; 9 bases are a match to TRBD2. The CDR3 loop spans 14 amino acids. The V gene's germline CDR1 is MDHEN and CDR2 SYDVKM. After removal of 7 bases from V and 8 bases from J, the junction contained 10 bases not matched to a gene. The DNA of the CDR3 is TGTGCCAGCATTTTTAGCGGGAGTCCGAGTACGCAGTATTTT. This sequence encodes CASIFSGSPSTQYF.

Here the CDR3 reads CASSLGGLDEKLFF. Written as DNA, the CDR3 is TGTGCCAGCAGTCTAGGGGGTTTGGATGAAAAACTGTTTTTT. This chain joins TRBV2 and TRBJ1-4, with a weak D call TRBD1 (6 bases). Trimming left V 5 bases short and J 6 bases short, with 13 bases between. The CDR3 consists of 14 residues. In germline, CDR1 is SNHLY, CDR2 FYNNEI.

V is TRBV28 and J is TRBJ2-3, with a tentative D call TRBD2 (5 bases). The V and J ends lost 2 bases and 7 bases respectively, with 10 bases between them. There are 13 residues in the CDR3. CDR1 is MDHEN, CDR2 SYDVKM, per germline. The CDR3 DNA sequence: TGTGCCAGCAGTTTAATGGGAGCAAATACGCAGTATTTT. Protein: CASSLMGANTQYF.

This chain joins TRBV20-1 and TRBJ2-7; the D gene could be TRBD1 or TRBD2 (5 bases each). V lost 3 bases and J lost 8, with 11 bases in between. Germline CDR1 and CDR2: DFQATT and SNEGSKA (reference sequence). The CDR3 is 11 residues long. CDR3 region: CSASSGTKQYF. The CDR3 DNA is TGCAGTGCTAGTTCCGGGACGAAGCAGTACTTC.

The rearrangement links TRBV4-2 to TRBJ2-1; 8 bases align to TRBD2. Per germline, CDR1 LGHNA and CDR2 YNFKEQ. CDR3 size: 16 residues. V shed 0 bases and J 7 bases; nucleotides not matched to a gene: 8. The DNA for the CDR3 is TGTGCCAGCAGCCAAGATCAAGCGGGAGCGGGTAATGAGCAGTTCTTC. Amino acid sequence: CASSQDQAGAGNEQFF.

The CDR3 region has the DNA TGTGCCATCAGCCCCGGCAAAGGAATGAGGCAAGAGACCCAGTACTTC. Amino acids: CAISPGKGMRQETQYF. This chain connects TRBV10-3 to TRBJ2-5; D is unresolved. Trimming pared 6 bases from V and 2 bases from J, leaving 19 bases between. Germline CDR1 ENHRY, CDR2 SYGVKD. There are 16 residues in the CDR3.

The rearrangement uses TRBV6-1 and TRBJ2-4; the D gene is possibly TRBD2 (7 bases). In germline, CDR1 is MNHNS, CDR2 SASEGT. The ends were cut back, 7 bases at V and 8 bases at J, with 15 bases in the middle. The CDR3 has 13 residues. The CDR3 reads CASIVRGGDIQYF. In DNA, the CDR3 is TGTGCCAGCATCGTGAGGGGGGGTGACATTCAGTACTTC.

The rearrangement uses TRBV2 and TRBJ2-3, with 11 bases identical to TRBD2. V lost 4 bases and J lost 6; bases outside the gene matches: 9. The CDR3 spans 16 residues. From germline, CDR1 is SNHLY and CDR2 FYNNEI. CDR3 bases: TGTGCCAGCAGTGGTTTTAGCGGGAGGGTTATGGATACGCAGTATTTT. Protein sequence: CASSGFSGRVMDTQYF.

The genes are TRBV25-1 and TRBJ1-5, with TRBD1 as a possible D gene (5 bases). Trimming cost V 4 bases and J 0 bases, with 10 bases left between them. The CDR3 consists of 15 residues. Germline CDR1 reads MGHDK; CDR2 reads SYGVNS. The CDR3 region has the DNA TGTGCCAGCAGTGGCTGGACAAATAGCAATCAGCCCCAGCATTTT. It encodes CASSGWTNSNQPQHF. Full variable domain (outside the CDR3, taken from reference TRBV25-1 and TRBJ1-5): EADIYQTPRYLVIGTGKKITLECSQTMGHDKMYWYQQDPGMELHLIHYSYGVNSTEKGDLSSESTVSRIRTEHFPLTLESARPSHTSQYLCASSGWTNSNQPQHFGDGTRLSIL.

This chain links TRBV5-5 with TRBJ1-1, with D perhaps TRBD1 (5 bases). The CDR3 has 17 residues. The germline gives CDR1 SGHKS, CDR2 YYEKEE (reference sequence). The V gene lost 5 bases and the J gene lost 3 bases, with 23 bases spanning the gap. In DNA form, the CDR3 reads TGTGCCAGCAGTGTTAGGGGAGGGGATGCGACGTACACTGAAGCTTTCTTT. Translating it yields CASSVRGGDATYTEAFF.

A note on this clone: Different DNA sequences within this sample yield the same CDR3. This chain uses TRBV5-1 with TRBJ2-3, with TRBD1 matching over 7 bases. The germline V gene has CDR1 SGHRS and CDR2 YFSETQ. V trimming: 4 bases; J trimming: 2 bases; junction bases outside the gene matches: 4. The CDR3 consists of 14 residues. CDR3 nucleotide sequence: TGCGCCAGCAGCCCGGGGACAGCCACAGATACGCAGTATTTT. Protein product: CASSPGTATDTQYF.

J is TRBJ1-3 and V is TRBV18; perhaps TRBD1 as D (5 bases). Germline CDR1 KGHSH, CDR2 LQKENI. The CDR3 sequence is 16 residues long. V was cut by 2 bases and J by 0 bases, with 11 bases left in between. For the CDR3, the DNA is TGTGCCAGCTCACCAGTCAGGGAGACCTCTGGAAACACCATATATTTT. It yields the protein CASSPVRETSGNTIYF.

The rearrangement links TRBV6-1 to TRBJ2-1, with 8 bases aligning to TRBD2. The CDR3 is made up of 13 amino acids. V dropped 6 bases and J dropped 10; count of bases not matched to a gene: 8. Per germline, CDR1 MNHNS and CDR2 SASEGT. CDR3 amino acids: CASSLTGLAEQFF. CDR3 in DNA: TGTGCCAGCAGCCTTACCGGACTAGCAGAGCAGTTCTTC.

The chain couples TRBV18 to TRBJ2-7; 9 nucleotides line up with TRBD2. This CDR3 is 14 amino acids long. From germline, CDR1 is KGHSH and CDR2 LQKENI. Losses at the gene ends were 1 base for V and 8 bases for J; bases not matched to a gene: 6. Here the CDR3 reads CASSPQASGIQQYF. CDR3 nucleotide sequence: TGTGCCAGCTCACCACAGGCTAGCGGGATACAGCAGTACTTC.

CDR3 bases: TGTGCCAGCAGTTCGACTAGCGCCGGGGAGCTGTTTTTT. Its translation is CASSSTSAGELFF. The chain carries TRBV6-6 and TRBJ2-2; TRBD2 agrees at 8 bases. Germline CDR1 MNHNY, CDR2 SVGAGI (reference sequence). The V gene end was trimmed by 4 bases and the J gene end by 6 bases; junction bases not matched to a gene: 1. The CDR3 has 13 residues.

V and J are TRBV11-2 and TRBJ2-1, with 7 bases that match TRBD2. This CDR3 region has 16 residues. V dropped 4 bases and J dropped 0; count of bases not matched to a gene: 6. Germline CDR1 reads SGHAT; CDR2 reads FQNNGV. As DNA, the CDR3 is TGTGCCAGCAGCTCAATAGCGGGTGGCTCCTACAATGAGCAGTTCTTC. The encoded protein is CASSSIAGGSYNEQFF.

The rearrangement joins TRBV11-2 to TRBJ2-4; D uncertain. This CDR3 spans 12 amino acids. Germline CDR1 SGHAT, CDR2 FQNNGV. V was pared by 2 bases and J by 16 bases, with 15 bases between. The CDR3 loop is CASSLFSGPEYF. CDR3 DNA: TGTGCCAGCAGCTTATTCTCCGGGCCCGAATACTTC.

This clone was seen just once. This chain connects TRBV11-2 to TRBJ2-7; D might be TRBD1 or TRBD2, each matching 6 bases. The ends were cut back, 0 bases at V and 2 bases at J, with 17 bases in the middle. There are 17 residues in the CDR3. The germline V gene has CDR1 SGHAT and CDR2 FQNNGV. CDR3 in DNA: TGTGCCAGCAGCTTAGATTCTCGGGGGCTGAGGGCCTACGAGCAGTACTTC. Protein: CASSLDSRGLRAYEQYF.

The table lists this clone with a count of one. The rearrangement uses TRBV13 and TRBJ1-5; no clear D. Germline V lookup: CDR1 PRHDT, CDR2 FYEKMQ (reference sequence). V dropped 0 bases and J dropped 3 bases, with 6 bases sitting between them. CDR3 length equals 14 residues. The CDR3 DNA sequence: TGTGCCAGCAGCTTAGGCGGGCCCAATCAGCCCCAGCATTTT. Its translation: CASSLGGPNQPQHF.